This TCR beta chain is from a study of cytomegalovirus exposure and HLA in healthy donors. Across the whole study: Both the approximately 130 validation repertoires and the 666 first-cohort repertoires used the same platform, as reported by a later analysis.

The assay was immunoSEQ multiplex PCR, and TCRdb's table has in-frame clones only and misses some. The sample lists 200,000 or so clones, 65% to 90% occurring once. Only one count was recorded for this clone. Germline CDR1 and CDR2: MDHEN and SYDVKM. Trimming cost V 8 bases and J 9 bases, with 10 bases left between them. The CDR3 totals 10 residues. The chain is built from TRBV28 and TRBJ1-2, with D tentatively TRBD1 (5 bases). The sample was PBMCs. This clonotype was obtained from a woman aged 25-40 years in good health and CMV-seropositive. The CDR3 nucleotides are TGTGCCAGCTTCCTGGACAGCTACACCTTC. This gives the protein CASFLDSYTF.